Below, 17 T cell receptor beta chains from the same sample are listed, as sequenced in a study of CD8+CD57+ T cells in acquired aplastic anemia. Both TCR beta VDJ combination and CDR3 sequence profiling were carried out. Genomic DNA was the template for this profiling. TCRdb redid the calling of the reads with MiXCR, one entry per CDR3 protein. Of under 200,000 distinct CDR3 sequences listed, about 64% were seen once; the top ten hold over 40%. Sequenced sample: sorted CD4+, CD8+, or CD8+CD57+ T cells (not recorded which) from PBMCs. The receptors here all came from a human donor in good health.

This sequence joins TRBV20-1 and TRBJ1-1; D remains ambiguous. The CDR3 runs to 11 residues. The germline V gene encodes CDR1 DFQATT and CDR2 SNEGSKA (reference sequence). V lost 1 base to trimming and J lost 7 bases, with 7 bases between them. This chain's CDR3 is CSARVVSEAFF. DNA of the CDR3: TGCAGTGCTAGAGTGGTCAGTGAAGCTTTCTTT.

This clonotype was seen ten or more times. V and J are TRBV7-9 and TRBJ2-5; 12 nucleotides agree with TRBD2. The V gene's germline CDR1 is SEHNR and CDR2 FQNEAQ (reference sequence). With 1 base clipped from V and 1 base from J, the junction kept 10 bases outside the gene matches. The CDR3 is 19 residues long. The CDR3 coding sequence is TGTGCCAGCAGCTTAGGGGCTAGCGGGAGGGCGGGGTTCCAAGAGACCCAGTACTTC. Translated, it gives CASSLGASGRAGFQETQYF.

This chain links TRBV20-1 with TRBJ2-7, with a weak D call TRBD1 (5 bases). CDR3 length equals 11 residues. CDR1 and CDR2 from the germline V gene are DFQATT and SNEGSKA (reference sequence). V was clipped by 5 bases and J by 3 bases, with 8 bases between them. The CDR3 reads CSASGFYEQYF. The CDR3 nucleotides are TGCAGTGCTTCAGGGTTCTACGAGCAGTACTTC.

This clonotype was seen at least ten times. V is TRBV7-8 and J is TRBJ2-5; D is unresolved. V was pared by 6 bases and J by 2 bases, with 19 bases between. Germline V lookup: CDR1 SGHVS, CDR2 FQNEAQ. The CDR3 contains 16 residues. The CDR3 reads CASSPQQLFRQETQYF. DNA of the CDR3: TGTGCCAGCAGTCCCCAGCAGTTGTTTCGGCAAGAGACCCAGTACTTC. Variable domain in full (rest from reference TRBV7-8 and TRBJ2-5): GAGVSQSPRYKVAKRGQDVALRCDPISGHVSLFWYQQALGQGPEFLTYFQNEAQLDKSGLPSDRFFAERPEGSVSTLKIQRTQQEDSAVYLCASSPQQLFRQETQYFGPGTRLLVL.

The chain has TRBV7-2 and TRBJ2-3; maybe TRBD2 (6 bases). Trimming left V 6 bases short and J 5 bases short, with 15 bases between. Per germline, CDR1 SGHTA and CDR2 FQGNSA. CDR3 length: 14 amino acids. The DNA of the CDR3 is TGTGCCAGCAGTTATTCGACTAGTTTAGATACGCAGTATTTT. As protein: CASSYSTSLDTQYF.

V usage is TRBV20-1 and J usage is TRBJ2-5; D assignment may be TRBD1 or TRBD2 (5 bases each). V was pared by 5 bases and J by 5 bases, with 12 bases between. CDR1 and CDR2 from the germline V gene are DFQATT and SNEGSKA (reference sequence). The CDR3 is 12 amino acids. CDR3 region: CSAPTGQETQYF. For the CDR3, the DNA is TGCAGTGCTCCGACGGGGCAGGAGACCCAGTACTTC.

This clonotype occurred many times. CDR3 sequence: CASSLAGALYEQYF. The DNA of the CDR3 is TGTGCCAGCAGCTTAGCTGGGGCACTGTACGAGCAGTACTTC. The chain combines TRBV7-9 with TRBJ2-7; D may be TRBD1 (5 bases). CDR1 is SEHNR, CDR2 FQNEAQ, per germline (reference sequence). V shed 0 bases and J shed 4 bases, with 10 bases lying between them. CDR3 length equals 14 residues.

This clonotype was seen at least ten times. The V and J genes are TRBV5-6 and TRBJ2-1, with TRBD1 matching over 8 bases. The germline V gene encodes CDR1 SGHDT and CDR2 YYEEEE. Unmatched junction bases numbered 12, after V lost 4 bases and J lost 6 bases. The CDR3 extends over 16 amino acids. CDR3 bases: TGTGCCAGCAGCATACAGGGGGGAAGTTTTGCCAATGAGCAGTTCTTC. This translates into CASSIQGGSFANEQFF.

There are a few counts of this clonotype. This chain joins TRBV25-1 and TRBJ1-2; maybe TRBD1 (5 bases). CDR1 MGHDK and CDR2 SYGVNS come from the germline V gene. V lost 3 bases, J lost 3 bases, and 17 bases lay in between. The CDR3 is made up of 16 amino acids. CDR3 sequence: CASSDARGGLDYGYTF. The CDR3 DNA is TGTGCCAGCAGTGACGCAAGGGGTGGCTTAGACTATGGCTACACCTTC.

V usage is TRBV11-2 and J usage is TRBJ2-1; no clear D gene. The germline V and J ends were trimmed by 5 bases and 9 bases, with 11 bases remaining between them. Germline V gives CDR1 SGHAT, CDR2 FQNNGV. The CDR3 covers 12 residues. The CDR3 loop is CASSLGHAEQFF. The CDR3 region has the DNA TGTGCCAGCAGCCTGGGCCACGCTGAGCAGTTCTTC.

The V call is TRBV15, the J call TRBJ2-7; possible D gene TRBD1, 6 bases. V lost 5 bases to trimming and J lost 0 bases, with 11 bases between them. Germline values: CDR1 LNHNV, CDR2 YYDKDF (reference sequence). CDR3 length: 14 amino acids. This chain's CDR3 is CATSPSGASYEQYF. CDR3 nucleotide sequence: TGTGCCACCAGCCCGTCAGGGGCCTCCTACGAGCAGTACTTC.

As to this clonotype: One junction end disagrees with the germline gene, perhaps due to a read error. The V call is TRBV10-1, the J call TRBJ2-1; the match to TRBD2 covers 11 bases. Germline loops: CDR1 WNHNN, CDR2 SYGVQD (reference sequence). This CDR3 is built from 13 residues. Here the CDR3 DNA reads TGTGCCACCCAGGGACTAGCGGACAGTGAGCAGTTCTTC. Protein sequence: CATQGLADSEQFF.

In its sample, this clonotype was seen many times. The chain has TRBV4-3 and TRBJ2-1; D possibly corresponds to TRBD1 (5 bases). Trimming took 5 bases from V and 0 from J, leaving 11 bases between them. There are 15 residues in the CDR3. The germline V gene encodes CDR1 LGHNA and CDR2 YSLEER. This CDR3 is CASSEGVGSYNEQFF. Written as DNA, the CDR3 is TGCGCCAGCAGCGAAGGGGTCGGCTCCTACAATGAGCAGTTCTTC.

This clonotype was counted once. This chain connects TRBV7-9 to TRBJ2-3; 11 bases map to TRBD2. The CDR3 is 15 residues long. J gave up 4 bases and V 6 bases, and 6 bases lay outside the gene matches. From germline, CDR1 is SEHNR and CDR2 FQNEAQ (reference sequence). The CDR3 loop is CASRHSGGGPDTQYF. CDR3 sequence (DNA): TGTGCCAGCAGACATAGCGGGGGGGGGCCAGATACGCAGTATTTT.

This chain uses TRBV15 with TRBJ1-1; 9 bases map to TRBD1. The CDR3 covers 15 residues. Germline V gives CDR1 LNHNV, CDR2 YYDKDF (reference sequence). J was trimmed by 0 bases and V by 3 bases; bases with no gene match: 2. CDR3 bases: TGTGCCACCAGCAGGGACAGGGGATTGAACACTGAAGCTTTCTTT. This gives the protein CATSRDRGLNTEAFF.

This clonotype appeared many times. The rearrangement links TRBV24-1 to TRBJ1-5; 7 nucleotides agree with TRBD1. This CDR3 has 14 residues. The germline V gene has CDR1 KGHDR and CDR2 SFDVKD. V lost 7 bases and J lost 2; bases outside the gene matches: 4. CDR3 region: CATSRGDGNQPQHF. The CDR3 DNA reads TGTGCCACCAGCAGGGGGGACGGCAATCAGCCCCAGCATTTT.

This clonotype was seen only once. V usage is TRBV7-3 and J usage is TRBJ2-3; 13 positions agree with TRBD2. The CDR3 totals 15 residues. J lost 5 bases, V lost 5 bases, and 4 bases had no gene match. Germline loops: CDR1 SGHTA, CDR2 FQGTGA. This chain's CDR3 is CASSRLAGGEDTQYF. DNA for the CDR3: TGTGCCAGCAGCCGACTAGCGGGGGGCGAAGATACGCAGTATTTT.